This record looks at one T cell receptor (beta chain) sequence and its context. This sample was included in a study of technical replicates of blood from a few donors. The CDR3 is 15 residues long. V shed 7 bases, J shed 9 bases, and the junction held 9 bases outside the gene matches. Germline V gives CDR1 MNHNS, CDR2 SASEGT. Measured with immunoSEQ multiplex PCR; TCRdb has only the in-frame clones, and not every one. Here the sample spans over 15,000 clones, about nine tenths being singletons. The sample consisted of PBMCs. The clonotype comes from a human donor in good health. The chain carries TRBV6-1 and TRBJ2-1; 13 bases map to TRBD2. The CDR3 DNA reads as TGTGCCAGCACCCGGGGGACTAGCGGGAACGGTGAGCAGTTCTTC. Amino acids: CASTRGTSGNGEQFF.